This T cell receptor (beta chain) came from a study of STAT5B mutations in CD4+ large granular lymphocyte leukemia. Study-wide context: The CDR3 'QG' motif was associated with a particular HLA allele among healthy donors.

Points on this clone: Its antigen is unknown.

Germline V gene data show CDR1 as LNHDA and CDR2 as SQIVND (reference sequence). The CDR3 runs 13 residues. Trimming took 1 base from V and 2 from J, leaving 4 bases between them. Original methodology: Lowest detectable productive clonotype frequency was 2.59 x 10-5. Sequencing used immunoSEQ multiplex PCR; TCRdb keeps in-frame clones, though not all of them. That table furnishes V, J and clone size, whereas the DNA furnished D and trimming. In the table there are 25,000 to 35,000 clones, around 81% of which are singletons. General observations from the study: Compared with healthy controls (2/35), patient top clones favored TRBV06 (8/27).

This clonotype was obtained from a human donor in good health. Sequencing was done on a sample of CD4+ T cells from blood buffy coats. V is TRBV19 and J is TRBJ2-3, with D uncertain. CDR3: CASSIGYTDTQYF. In DNA, the CDR3 is TGTGCCAGTAGTATAGGATACACAGATACGCAGTATTTT.